These T cell receptor beta chains were read from a single sample in a study of blood T cell repertoires in COVID-19. Method: immunoSEQ multiplex PCR; TCRdb's copy keeps in-frame clones and lacks some. The sample lists around 170,000 clones; 80% were seen once. Sequenced input: peripheral blood. The source is a man aged 70-80 years with active or convalescent COVID-19. Both conserved end residues are part of each CDR3. The D gene is left open where the match is weak. A row's size may be missing; if present it is once, few, many or a size class.

>16|TRBV5-6|TRBD2|TRBJ2-7|.
CASSLRTSGAWHEQYF
TGTGCCAGCAGCTTGAGGACTAGCGGTGCGTGGCACGAGCAGTACTTC
>17|TRBV7-7|TRBD1|TRBJ2-3|.
CASSSSDRGRSTDTQYF
TGTGCTAGCAGCTCCTCAGACAGGGGTCGGAGCACAGATACGCAGTATTTT
>12|TRBV18|.|TRBJ1-1|.
CASFQVNTEAFF
TGTGCCAGCTTCCAGGTGAACACTGAAGCTTTCTTT
>13|TRBV2|.|TRBJ1-2|.
CASSATENYGYTF
TGTGCCAGCAGTGCAACAGAAAACTATGGCTACACCTTC
>14|TRBV6-5|TRBD1|TRBJ2-5|.
CASSRGQEAETQYF
TGTGCCAGCAGCCGGGGACAGGAGGCAGAGACCCAGTACTTC
>15|TRBV2|TRBD1|TRBJ2-1|many
CASSGDSLAYNEQFF
TGTGCCAGCAGTGGGGACAGCCTGGCCTACAATGAGCAGTTCTTC
>14|TRBV27|TRBD1|TRBJ1-5|.
CASRGTGGLQPQHF
TGTGCCAGCAGAGGGACAGGGGGTCTTCAGCCCCAGCATTTT
>14|TRBV5-1|.|TRBJ1-2|.
CASSLARGEGGYTF
TGCGCCAGCAGCTTAGCCCGGGGAGAAGGAGGCTACACCTTC
>12|TRBV6-5|.|TRBJ1-2|.
CASQGMDYGYTF
TGTGCCAGTCAGGGTATGGACTATGGCTACACCTTC
>15|TRBV18|.|TRBJ1-1|once
CASSPSGQTNTEAFF
TGTGCCAGCTCCCCATCAGGACAGACAAACACTGAAGCTTTCTTT
>14|TRBV7-6|TRBD1|TRBJ1-1|.
CASSLGQGDTEAFF
TGTGCCAGCAGCTTGGGACAGGGTGACACTGAAGCTTTCTTT
>15|TRBV6-5|TRBD1|TRBJ1-6|.
CASSFWTGGNSPLHF
TGTGCCAGCAGTTTTTGGACAGGGGGTAATTCACCCCTCCACTTT
>15|TRBV5-6|.|TRBJ2-1|once
CASSRAGTPGAQQFF
TGTGCCAGCAGCCGAGCCGGGACCCCAGGGGCCCAGCAGTTCTTC
>12|TRBV6-5|.|TRBJ1-4|.
CASSRSNEKLFF
TGTGCCAGCAGTCGGAGTAATGAAAAACTGTTTTTT
>15|TRBV5-4|TRBD2|TRBJ2-3|.
CASSFGTSGSDTQYF
TGTGCCAGCAGCTTCGGGACTAGCGGGTCAGATACGCAGTATTTT
>11|TRBV11-2|.|TRBJ1-1|.
CASSTGFEAFF
TGTGCCAGCAGTACCGGGTTCGAGGCTTTCTTT
>15|TRBV5-1|.|TRBJ2-1|.
CASSSDTGIYNEQFF
TGCGCCAGCAGCAGCGACACAGGAATCTACAATGAGCAGTTCTTC
>16|TRBV9|TRBD2|TRBJ2-2|.
CASSRNSGGAMAELFF
TGTGCCAGCAGCCGTAATAGCGGGGGGGCCATGGCGGAGCTGTTTTTT
>13|TRBV19|.|TRBJ1-1|.
CASSEGGYSEAFF
TGTGCCAGTAGTGAGGGCGGCTACAGTGAAGCTTTCTTT
>15|TRBV3-1/TRBV3-2|.|TRBJ1-2|.
CASSQDPTGSYGYTF
TGTGCCAGCAGCCAAGATCCAACAGGTAGCTATGGCTACACCTTC
>17|TRBV18|TRBD1|TRBJ2-2|once
CASSPGTGGFLAGELFF
TGTGCCAGCTCACCCGGGACAGGGGGATTCTTGGCCGGGGAGCTGTTTTTT
>17|TRBV15|.|TRBJ1-6|.
CATSRDLLGAGNSPLHF
TGTGCCACCAGCAGAGACCTTTTGGGGGCGGGTAATTCACCCCTCCACTTT
>12|TRBV28|.|TRBJ2-5|.
CASSSPVGTQYF
TGTGCCAGCAGTTCTCCCGTCGGGACCCAGTACTTC
>14|TRBV2|TRBD1|TRBJ1-2|.
CASRRRDSHYGYTF
TGTGCCAGCAGGCGAAGGGACAGCCACTATGGCTACACCTTC
>15|TRBV5-1|.|TRBJ1-4|.
CASSLSGVGNEKLFF
TGCGCCAGCAGCTTGTCCGGGGTCGGCAATGAAAAACTGTTTTTT
>14|TRBV7-9|.|TRBJ2-6|.
CASSSGQGANVLTF
TGTGCCAGCAGCTCAGGCCAGGGGGCCAACGTCCTGACTTTC
>17|TRBV27|TRBD1|TRBJ2-6|few
CATTSDRVVPGANVLTF
TGTGCCACCACATCCGACAGGGTAGTACCTGGGGCCAACGTCCTGACTTTC
>15|TRBV2|TRBD1|TRBJ1-4|once
CASRSQGQGSEKLFF
TGTGCCAGCAGGTCACAGGGGCAGGGTAGTGAAAAACTGTTTTTT
>15|TRBV6-5|.|TRBJ1-2|many
CASKPVPGGLTGYTF
TGTGCCAGCAAGCCAGTTCCGGGGGGTCTTACCGGCTACACCTTC
>12|TRBV7-5|.|TRBJ2-4|.
CARSPSGNIQYF
TGTGCCAGAAGCCCCTCAGGGAACATTCAGTACTTC
>14|TRBV4-2|.|TRBJ1-6|.
CARGGASYNSPLHF
TGTGCCCGAGGGGGGGCCTCCTATAATTCACCCCTCCACTTT
>15|TRBV6-2/TRBV6-3|.|TRBJ2-2|.
CASSYRDPGAGELFF
TGTGCCAGCAGTTATAGAGATCCCGGGGCCGGGGAGCTGTTTTTT
>11|TRBV14|.|TRBJ2-1|.
CASSLNREQFF
TGTGCCAGCAGCCTTAACAGAGAGCAGTTCTTC
>13|TRBV12-3/TRBV12-4|TRBD2|TRBJ2-3|.
CAGGERGSDTQYF
TGTGCCGGTGGTGAGCGGGGATCAGATACGCAGTATTTT
>16|TRBV5-1|.|TRBJ1-1|.
CASSLASAGTITEAFF
TGCGCCAGCAGCTTGGCGTCGGCAGGGACAATCACTGAAGCTTTCTTT
>14|TRBV14|TRBD1|TRBJ1-1|.
CASSPYRGRTEAFF
TGTGCCAGCAGCCCGTACAGGGGGCGGACTGAAGCTTTCTTT
>15|TRBV29-1|.|TRBJ2-4|.
CSVELSRGAKNIQYF
TGCAGCGTTGAACTGTCCCGGGGGGCCAAAAACATTCAGTACTTC
>15|TRBV11-1|TRBD1|TRBJ1-2|.
CASSFGGDRVYGYTF
TGTGCCAGCAGCTTCGGTGGGGACAGGGTATATGGCTACACCTTC
>14|TRBV30|.|TRBJ1-5|.
CAWSPGISNQPQHF
TGTGCCTGGAGCCCAGGGATTAGCAATCAGCCCCAGCATTTT
>15|TRBV4-1|TRBD1|TRBJ1-2|.
CASSQDRTGRFGYTF
TGCGCCAGCAGCCAAGATAGGACAGGGCGTTTTGGCTACACCTTC
>15|TRBV7-6|.|TRBJ2-3|.
CASSLAGGPRDTQYF
TGTGCCAGCAGCTTAGCGGGAGGCCCTCGGGATACGCAGTATTTT
>17|TRBV5-3|TRBD1|TRBJ1-5|.
CARSSGDRGPLSQPQHF
TGTGCCAGAAGCTCGGGGGACAGGGGCCCCCTCAGTCAGCCCCAGCATTTT
>11|TRBV3-1/TRBV3-2|.|TRBJ2-7|.
CASSQGLEQYF
TGTGCCAGCAGCCAAGGACTAGAGCAGTACTTC
>16|TRBV9|TRBD2|TRBJ2-2|.
CASSPRGGANTGELFF
TGTGCCAGCAGCCCCCGGGGGGGGGCGAACACCGGGGAGCTGTTTTTT
>13|TRBV5-1|.|TRBJ1-5|few
CASSLGHNQPQHF
TGCGCCAGCAGCTTGGGACATAATCAGCCCCAGCATTTT
>13|TRBV20-1|.|TRBJ1-1|.
CSASTGVGTEAFF
TGCAGTGCTAGTACGGGGGTGGGCACTGAAGCTTTCTTT
>13|TRBV5-4|.|TRBJ2-7|.
CASSFRRSYEQYF
TGTGCCAGCAGCTTTCGGCGGAGCTACGAGCAGTACTTC
>13|TRBV15|TRBD1|TRBJ1-1|.
CATSRRQGSEAFF
TGTGCCACCAGCAGGAGACAGGGCTCTGAAGCTTTCTTT
>14|TRBV6-5|TRBD2|TRBJ2-1|.
CASRKLAVGNEQFF
TGTGCCAGCAGAAAACTAGCGGTAGGCAATGAGCAGTTCTTC
>15|TRBV4-1|TRBD2|TRBJ2-5|.
CASSQGRGGFETQYF
TGCGCCAGCAGCCAAGGGCGGGGGGGCTTTGAGACCCAGTACTTC
>15|TRBV10-1|.|TRBJ2-3|.
CASSDKGALSDTQYF
TGCGCCAGCAGTGATAAAGGAGCATTATCAGATACGCAGTATTTT
>16|TRBV27|TRBD2|TRBJ2-1|many
CASSLRASGRLIEQFF
TGTGCCAGCAGTTTACGAGCTAGCGGGAGACTCATCGAGCAGTTCTTC
>20|TRBV5-4|TRBD2|TRBJ2-3|once
CASSLRSLLSTSGGADTQYF
TGTGCCAGCAGCTTGCGTTCTTTGCTCTCGACTAGCGGGGGGGCCGACACGCAGTATTTT
>13|TRBV5-1|.|TRBJ1-2|.
CASSFEHLYGYTF
TGCGCCAGCAGCTTTGAGCACCTCTATGGCTACACCTTC
>13|TRBV29-1|.|TRBJ2-3|.
CSANHGSTDTQYF
TGCAGCGCTAACCACGGGTCCACAGATACGCAGTATTTT
>15|TRBV19|.|TRBJ2-7|few
CASSIVEGTVYEQYF
TGTGCCAGTAGTATAGTGGAGGGTACGGTCTACGAGCAGTACTTC
>15|TRBV5-1|TRBD2|TRBJ2-1|.
CASSLKRGVYNEQFF
TGCGCCAGCAGCTTGAAGCGGGGGGTTTACAATGAGCAGTTCTTC